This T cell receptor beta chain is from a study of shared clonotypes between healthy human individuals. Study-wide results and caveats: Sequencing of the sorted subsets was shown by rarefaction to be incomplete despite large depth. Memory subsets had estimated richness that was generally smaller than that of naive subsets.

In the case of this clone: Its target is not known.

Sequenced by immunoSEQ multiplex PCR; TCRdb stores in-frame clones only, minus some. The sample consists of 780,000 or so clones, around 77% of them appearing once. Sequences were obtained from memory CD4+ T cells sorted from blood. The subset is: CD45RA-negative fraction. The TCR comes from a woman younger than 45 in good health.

The CDR3: CSVEKGLAGESAEYF. Here the CDR3 DNA reads TGCAGCGTTGAGAAGGGACTAGCGGGCGAATCTGCTGAGTACTTC. V is TRBV29-1 and J is TRBJ2-7; 12 positions match TRBD2. Unmatched junction bases numbered 14, after V lost 3 bases and J lost 11 bases. Germline V gives CDR1 SQVTM, CDR2 ANQGSEA. The CDR3 runs 15 residues.